The 18 T cell receptor beta chains given below trace back to one sample, sequenced in a study of blood T cell repertoires in COVID-19. This table comes from immunoSEQ multiplex PCR, and its TCRdb copy is limited to in-frame clones, with some not included. The data show around 320,000 clones, with just under 90% seen just once and around 10% held by the top ten. The sample taken for sequencing was peripheral blood. These receptors were obtained from a woman in her 30s with COVID-19, enrolled during active disease.

This sequence joins TRBV7-8 and TRBJ1-1; D unresolved. The germline CDR1 and CDR2 sequences are SGHVS and FQNEAQ. This CDR3 spans 12 amino acids. Trimming removed 5 bases at V and 8 bases at J, with 12 bases between. CDR3 coding DNA: TGTGCCAGCAGCCCCCGAAACTTGGAAGCTTTCTTT. It translates to CASSPRNLEAFF.

The chain employs TRBV3-1 (or the pseudogene TRBV3-2) and TRBJ2-1; tentative D call: TRBD1 (5 bases). V was trimmed by 1 base and J by 3 bases, leaving 13 bases between them. Germline V gene data show CDR1 as LGHDT and CDR2 as YNNKEL (reference sequence). CDR3 length: 16 residues. In nucleotides, the CDR3 is TGTGCCAGCAGCCAAGTGGGGCAGGGCCTCTACAATGAGCAGTTCTTC. It encodes CASSQVGQGLYNEQFF.

This rearrangement joins TRBV7-9 to TRBJ1-1; D unresolved. CDR3 length equals 15 residues. Germline V lookup: CDR1 SEHNR, CDR2 FQNEAQ (reference sequence). Between the trimmed V and J ends, which lost 1 base and 1 base, there was a span of 10 bases. CDR3 amino acids: CASSLVVAGNTEAFF. CDR3 coding DNA: TGTGCCAGCAGCTTAGTAGTGGCGGGGAACACTGAAGCTTTCTTT. Combining the CDR3 with reference TRBV7-9 and TRBJ1-1 gives the whole variable domain DTGVSQNPRHKITKRGQNVTFRCDPISEHNRLYWYRQTLGQGPEFLTYFQNEAQLEKSRLLSDRFSAERPKGSFSTLEIQRTEQGDSAMYLCASSLVVAGNTEAFFGQGTRLTVV.

J is TRBJ2-7 and V is TRBV10-1, with D tentatively TRBD1 (5 bases). Germline CDR1 WNHNN, CDR2 SYGVQD (reference sequence). This CDR3 is 13 amino acids long. With 0 bases removed from V and 7 bases from J, the gap between germline ends came to 10 bases. The CDR3 region is CASSESTGWEQYF. The CDR3 DNA reads as TGCGCCAGCAGTGAGTCTACAGGTTGGGAGCAGTACTTC.

The rearrangement joins TRBV5-5 to TRBJ2-7; D is undetermined. Trimming cost V 0 bases and J 3 bases, with 10 bases left between them. CDR1 and CDR2 (germline): SGHKS, YYEKEE (reference sequence). The CDR3 spans 14 residues. CDR3 protein: CASSLVYSSYEQYF. As DNA, the CDR3 is TGTGCCAGCAGCTTGGTGTACAGCAGCTACGAGCAGTACTTC. Full variable domain (rest looked up from reference TRBV5-5 and TRBJ2-7): DAGVTQSPTHLIKTRGQQVTLRCSPISGHKSVSWYQQVLGQGPQFIFQYYEKEERGRGNFPDRFSARQFPNYSSELNVNALLLGDSALYLCASSLVYSSYEQYFGPGTRLTVT.

The V and J genes are TRBV2 and TRBJ1-6; perhaps TRBD1 as D (5 bases). Germline V gene lookup returns CDR1 SNHLY and CDR2 FYNNEI. The length of the CDR3 is 13 residues. V shed 4 bases and J shed 9 bases, with 10 bases lying between them. The CDR3 DNA reads as TGTGCCAGCAGTGGCAAAAGGGGTTCACCCCTCCACTTT. Its protein is CASSGKRGSPLHF.

The V and J genes are TRBV7-2 and TRBJ1-1; tentative D call: TRBD1 (5 bases). V lost 2 bases, J lost 5 bases, and 15 bases lay in between. CDR1 is SGHTA and CDR2 is FQGNSA in the germline V gene. The CDR3 length is 15 residues. The CDR3 loop is CASSLWGGLVTEAFF. The CDR3 DNA is TGTGCCAGCAGCTTATGGGGGGGGTTGGTTACTGAAGCTTTCTTT. The whole variable domain, remainder taken from reference TRBV7-2 and TRBJ1-1, is GAGVSQSPSNKVTEKGKDVELRCDPISGHTALYWYRQSLGQGLEFLIYFQGNSAPDKSGLPSDRFSAERTGGSVSTLTIQRTQQEDSAVYLCASSLWGGLVTEAFFGQGTRLTVV.

Of note for this clone: Germline and junction disagree at one end, which may indicate a read error. This chain connects TRBV18 to TRBJ2-3; 7 nucleotides match TRBD2. The CDR3 extends over 14 amino acids. CDR1 and CDR2 from the germline V gene are KGHSH and LQKENI. CDR3 nucleotide sequence: TGTGCCAGCCCACCCGCGGCGGGGGCAGATACGCAGTATTTT. Protein sequence: CASPPAAGADTQYF. Together with reference TRBV18 and TRBJ2-3, the CDR3 gives the full variable domain: NAGVMQNPRHLVRRRGQEARLRCSPMKGHSHVYWYRQLPEEGLKFMVYLQKENIIDESGMPKERFSAEFPKEGPSILRIQQVVRGDSAAYFCASPPAAGADTQYFGPGTRLTVL.

The chain is built from TRBV5-6 and TRBJ2-7, with 10 bases lining up with TRBD1. V gave up 0 bases and J gave up 6 bases; unmatched junction bases: 6. This CDR3 region has 15 residues. Per germline, CDR1 SGHDT and CDR2 YYEEEE. CDR3 sequence: CASSLAGTGVVEQYF. For the CDR3, the DNA is TGTGCCAGCAGCTTGGCTGGGACAGGGGTAGTCGAGCAGTACTTC.

The rearrangement links TRBV7-9 to TRBJ2-7; 7 bases are a match to TRBD1. Germline trimming cut 4 bases from V and 6 bases from J; bases unmatched to any gene: 3. Per the germline V gene, CDR1 is SEHNR and CDR2 is FQNEAQ (reference sequence). This CDR3 spans 12 amino acids. The CDR3 DNA reads as TGTGCCAGCAGCTCCACAGGGGTCGAGCAGTACTTC. Translated: CASSSTGVEQYF.

This clone was seen more than once but under ten times. V gene TRBV25-1 combines with J gene TRBJ1-3; D ambiguous. Trimming cost V 8 bases and J 4 bases, with 12 bases left between them. CDR1 is MGHDK, CDR2 SYGVNS, per germline. The CDR3 runs to 13 residues. The CDR3 sequence: CASSDIPGNTIYF. The DNA for the CDR3 is TGTGCCAGCTCCGACATACCCGGAAACACCATATATTTT. The full variable domain, in which reference TRBV25-1 and TRBJ1-3 provide the parts outside the CDR3, is EADIYQTPRYLVIGTGKKITLECSQTMGHDKMYWYQQDPGMELHLIHYSYGVNSTEKGDLSSESTVSRIRTEHFPLTLESARPSHTSQYLCASSDIPGNTIYFGEGSWLTVV.

V and J are TRBV9 and TRBJ2-5; perhaps TRBD2 as D (6 bases). The CDR3 totals 15 residues. In germline, CDR1 is SGDLS, CDR2 YYNGEE. V was cut by 5 bases and J by 4 bases, with 18 bases left in between. CDR3 residues: CASSGAPSGRETQYF. The DNA of the CDR3 is TGTGCCAGCAGTGGGGCCCCCAGCGGGCGAGAGACCCAGTACTTC.

The rearrangement uses TRBV2 and TRBJ1-2, with D possibly TRBD1 on 6 matching bases. In germline, CDR1 is SNHLY, CDR2 FYNNEI. Trimming removed 2 bases from V and 8 bases from J, with 15 bases in between. The CDR3 is 14 amino acids. The CDR3 coding sequence is TGTGCCAGCAGTGAATCGAACAGGGTAGGAGGCTACACCTTC. Amino acid sequence: CASSESNRVGGYTF.

A single count supports this clone. The chain recombines TRBV4-1 with TRBJ2-3, with no clear D. Germline CDR1 and CDR2: MGHRA and YSYEKL. The CDR3 is 17 residues long. The ends were cut back, 0 bases at V and 0 bases at J, with 13 bases in the middle. The CDR3 sequence: CASSQELSPPSTDTQYF. In DNA form, the CDR3 reads TGCGCCAGCAGCCAAGAATTATCTCCCCCTAGCACAGATACGCAGTATTTT.

This rearrangement joins TRBV6-5 to TRBJ2-1, with D possibly matching TRBD1 (8 bases). The V and J ends lost 7 bases and 8 bases respectively, with 15 bases between them. Germline CDR1 and CDR2: MNHEY and SVGAGI. The length of the CDR3 is 13 residues. DNA of the CDR3: TGTGCCAGCATCCGGACAGGGAGGGATGAGCAGTTCTTC. As protein: CASIRTGRDEQFF.

This clone has more than one count but fewer than ten. The chain recombines TRBV10-3 with TRBJ1-1; the D gene is possibly TRBD1 (6 bases). CDR3 length equals 12 residues. The ends were cut back, 8 bases at V and 2 bases at J, with 9 bases in the middle. Germline CDR1 ENHRY, CDR2 SYGVKD. CDR3 nucleotide sequence: TGTGCCATCGGACAGATTAACACTGAAGCTTTCTTT. It is translated as CAIGQINTEAFF.

The CDR3 DNA follows: TGTGCCAGCTCACCAGGGAGGGACACTGAAGCTTTCTTT. It encodes CASSPGRDTEAFF. This chain uses TRBV18 with TRBJ1-1; D unresolved. Trimming left V 2 bases short and J 3 bases short, with 7 bases between. The CDR3 loop spans 13 amino acids. Germline values: CDR1 KGHSH, CDR2 LQKENI.

As to this clone: A junction end diverges from the germline sequence, so it may reflect a read error. V gene TRBV5-1 combines with J gene TRBJ2-5, with D perhaps matching TRBD1 (5 bases). The CDR3 runs to 12 residues. Germline V gives CDR1 SGHRS, CDR2 YFSETQ. CDR3 amino acids: CASSPTGEAQYF. The CDR3 DNA is TGCGCCAGCAGCCCAACAGGAGAGGCCCAGTACTTC.